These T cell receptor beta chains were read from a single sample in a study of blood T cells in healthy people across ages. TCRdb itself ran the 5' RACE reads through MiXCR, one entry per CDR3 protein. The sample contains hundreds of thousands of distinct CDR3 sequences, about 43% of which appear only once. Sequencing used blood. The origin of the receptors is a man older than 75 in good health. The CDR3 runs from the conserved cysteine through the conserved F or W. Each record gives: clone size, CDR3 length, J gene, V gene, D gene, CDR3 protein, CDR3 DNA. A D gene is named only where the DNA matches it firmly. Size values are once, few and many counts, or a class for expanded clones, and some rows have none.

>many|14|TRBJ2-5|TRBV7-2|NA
CASSNTGAEETQYF
TGTGCCAGCAGCAATACAGGTGCGGAAGAGACCCAGTACTTC
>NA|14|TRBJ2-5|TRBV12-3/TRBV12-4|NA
CASSPDLLRETQYF
TGTGCCAGCAGCCCCGACCTTCTGCGAGAGACCCAGTACTTC
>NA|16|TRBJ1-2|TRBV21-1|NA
CASSNPGQGPSSGYTF
TGTGCCAGCAGCAACCCCGGACAGGGGCCAAGTTCTGGCTACACCTTC
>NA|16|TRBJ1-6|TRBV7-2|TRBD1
CASSPRHGTGNSPLHF
TGTGCCAGCAGCCCCCGTCATGGGACAGGGAATTCACCCCTCCACTTT
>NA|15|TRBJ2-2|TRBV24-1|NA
CATSARTGNTGELFF
TGTGCCACCAGCGCCCGCACAGGGAACACCGGGGAGCTGTTTTTT
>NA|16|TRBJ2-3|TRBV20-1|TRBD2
CSAHPGTSGVTDTQYF
TGCAGTGCCCACCCAGGGACTAGCGGGGTGACAGATACGCAGTATTTT
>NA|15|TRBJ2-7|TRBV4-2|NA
CASSQEAVKAYEQYF
TGTGCCAGCAGCCAGGAGGCCGTGAAGGCCTACGAGCAGTACTTC
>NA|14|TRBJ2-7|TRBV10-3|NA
CAISMGDSRYEQYF
TGTGCCATCAGTATGGGCGACAGCCGCTACGAGCAGTACTTC
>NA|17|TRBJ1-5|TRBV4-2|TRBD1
CASSQAQGAGSNQPQHF
TGTGCCAGCAGCCAAGCCCAGGGGGCCGGGAGCAATCAGCCCCAGCATTTT
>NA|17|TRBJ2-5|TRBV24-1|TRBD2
CATSDGTSGGLQETQYF
TGTGCCACCAGTGATGGGACTAGCGGGGGATTGCAAGAGACCCAGTACTTC
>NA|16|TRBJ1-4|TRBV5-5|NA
CASSLGGRSSNEKLFF
TGTGCCAGCAGCTTGGGGGGACGCTCTAGCAATGAAAAACTGTTTTTT
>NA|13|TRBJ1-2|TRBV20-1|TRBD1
CSARGQSSSGYTF
TGCAGTGCTAGGGGACAGTCTAGCTCCGGCTACACCTTC
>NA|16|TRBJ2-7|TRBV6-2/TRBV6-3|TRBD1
CASSLPGQLASYEQYF
TGTGCCAGCAGCTTACCGGGACAGCTCGCCTCCTACGAGCAGTACTTC
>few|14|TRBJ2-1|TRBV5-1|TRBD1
CASSRPGTVNEQFF
TGCGCCAGCAGCAGACCCGGGACAGTGAATGAGCAGTTCTTC
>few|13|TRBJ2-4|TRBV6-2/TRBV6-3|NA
CASSSTGADAQYF
TGTGCCAGCAGTTCCACCGGGGCGGATGCCCAGTACTTC
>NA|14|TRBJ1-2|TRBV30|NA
CAWSLGQGNYGYTF
TGTGCCTGGAGCCTTGGGCAGGGCAACTATGGCTACACCTTC
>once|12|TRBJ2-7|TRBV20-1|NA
CSAQGSPYEQYF
TGCAGTGCCCAGGGTTCCCCCTACGAGCAGTACTTC
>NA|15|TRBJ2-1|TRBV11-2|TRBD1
CTSSPPGTGSHEQFF
TGTACCAGCAGCCCCCCCGGGACAGGGAGCCATGAGCAGTTCTTC
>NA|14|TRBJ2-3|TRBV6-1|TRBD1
CASSEDRGLDTQYF
TGTGCCAGCAGTGAGGACAGGGGCTTAGATACGCAGTATTTT
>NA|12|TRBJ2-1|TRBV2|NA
CASIQVLNEQFF
TGTGCCAGCATTCAGGTCCTGAATGAGCAGTTCTTC
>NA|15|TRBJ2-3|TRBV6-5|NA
CASSLSGPAGDTQYF
TGTGCCAGCAGTTTATCGGGACCAGCGGGTGATACGCAGTATTTT
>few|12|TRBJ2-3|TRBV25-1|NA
CASSEFPDTQYF
TGTGCCAGCAGTGAATTCCCAGATACGCAGTATTTT
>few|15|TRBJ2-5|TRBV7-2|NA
CASSPGSVIGETQYF
TGTGCCAGCAGCCCAGGGAGTGTTATTGGAGAGACCCAGTACTTC
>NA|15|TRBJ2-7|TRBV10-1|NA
CASSESRTVSYEQCF
TGCGCCAGCAGTGAGAGCCGGACAGTATCCTACGAGCAGTGCTTC
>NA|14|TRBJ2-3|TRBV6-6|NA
CASRAGTGTDTQYF
TGTGCCAGCAGAGCCGGGACTGGCACAGATACGCAGTATTTT
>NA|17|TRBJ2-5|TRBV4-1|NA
CASSQGIGTVGKETQYF
TGCGCCAGCAGCCAAGGTATAGGCACAGTCGGAAAAGAGACCCAGTACTTC
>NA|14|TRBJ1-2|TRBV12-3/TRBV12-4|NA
CASTQSVASYGYTF
TGTGCCAGCACCCAGTCCGTGGCAAGCTATGGCTACACCTTC
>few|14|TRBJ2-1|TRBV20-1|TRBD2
CSAGTSGGHNEQFF
TGCAGTGCTGGGACTAGCGGGGGGCACAATGAGCAGTTCTTC
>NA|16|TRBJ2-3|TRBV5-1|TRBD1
CASSPGTDGDTDTQYF
TGCGCCAGCAGCCCGGGGACAGACGGAGACACAGATACGCAGTATTTT
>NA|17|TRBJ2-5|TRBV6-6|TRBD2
CASSPGGLAGGLNEQYF
TGTGCCAGCAGTCCGGGTGGACTAGCGGGGGGCCTGAATGAGCAGTACTTC
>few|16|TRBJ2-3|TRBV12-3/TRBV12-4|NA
CASSPLVLAGRDTQYF
TGTGCCAGCAGCCCATTGGTTTTGGCAGGAAGAGATACGCAGTATTTT
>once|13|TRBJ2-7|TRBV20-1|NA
CSASGGTLYEQYF
TGCAGTGCCAGTGGGGGGACCCTCTACGAGCAGTACTTC
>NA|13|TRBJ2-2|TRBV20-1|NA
CSAADLNTGELFF
TGCAGTGCTGCGGACTTAAACACCGGGGAGCTGTTTTTT
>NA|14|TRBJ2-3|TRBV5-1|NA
CASSPRGATDTQYF
TGCGCCAGCAGCCCCAGGGGGGCCACAGATACGCAGTATTTT
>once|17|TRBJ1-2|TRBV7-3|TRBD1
CASALTGGEKRGYGYTF
TGTGCCAGCGCCCTTACAGGGGGCGAAAAGAGAGGCTATGGCTACACCTTC
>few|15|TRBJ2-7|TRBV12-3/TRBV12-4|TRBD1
CASSLGTGRVYEQYF
TGTGCCAGCAGTTTAGGGACAGGGCGGGTCTACGAGCAGTACTTC
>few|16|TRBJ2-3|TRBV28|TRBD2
CASSPWTSGHSDTQYF
TGTGCCAGCAGTCCTTGGACTAGCGGACATTCAGATACGCAGTATTTT
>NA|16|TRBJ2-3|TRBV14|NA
CASSFRDLGSTDTQYF
TGTGCCAGCAGTTTCCGGGACCTAGGGAGCACAGATACGCAGTATTTT
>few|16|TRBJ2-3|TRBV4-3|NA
CASSQDNPSSTDTQYF
TGCGCCAGCAGCCAAGATAACCCCTCTAGCACAGATACGCAGTATTTT
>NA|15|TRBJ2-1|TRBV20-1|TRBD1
CSARDQGQGVNEQFF
TGCAGTGCTAGAGATCAAGGACAGGGTGTCAATGAGCAGTTCTTC